These T cell receptor beta chains were read from a single sample in a study of early T cells in non-severe SARS-CoV-2 infection. Using its own MiXCR run on the 5' RACE reads, TCRdb lists one record per CDR3 protein. The sample has 65,000 to 95,000 distinct CDR3 sequences; about 17% are singletons. Sample: whole blood. All receptors derive from an adult who was a healthcare worker with PCR-confirmed SARS-CoV-2 infection or an uninfected control (not recorded which). Each CDR3 is given with its conserved first and last residue. A D gene is named only where the DNA matches it firmly. Clone sizes are given selectively: once, few, many, or a class where the clone is expanded.

CATSDLRGGVTDTQYF | TGTGCCACCAGTGATTTGCGAGGGGGCGTAACAGATACGCAGTATTTT | TRBJ2-3 | - | TRBV24-1 | TRBD1
CASSHPEGEQYF | TGTGCCAGCAGCCATCCCGAGGGCGAGCAGTACTTC | TRBJ2-7 | - | TRBV11-2 | -
CASSQEDGYGFDEQYF | TGCGCCAGCAGCCAAGAGGATGGCTACGGCTTCGACGAGCAGTACTTC | TRBJ2-7 | - | TRBV4-1 | -
CATSDSTGGYPKTYEQYF | TGTGCCACCAGTGATTCTACAGGGGGCTACCCGAAAACCTACGAGCAGTACTTC | TRBJ2-7 | - | TRBV24-1 | TRBD1
CASSPRDYGKLFF | TGTGCCAGCAGCCCGCGGGACTATGGAAAACTGTTTTTT | TRBJ1-4 | - | TRBV7-9 | -
CASSLGEQTNEKLFF | TGTGCCAGCAGCTTAGGGGAACAGACAAATGAAAAACTGTTTTTT | TRBJ1-4 | few | TRBV7-9 | -
CASRGGIAGGQETQYF | TGTGCCAGCAGAGGTGGGATAGCGGGGGGCCAAGAGACCCAGTACTTC | TRBJ2-5 | few | TRBV6-2/TRBV6-3 | TRBD2
CASSLGLTVSTDTQYF | TGCGCCAGCAGCTTGGGGTTGACAGTGAGCACAGATACGCAGTATTTT | TRBJ2-3 | - | TRBV5-1 | -
CASSSSSGANVLTF | TGTGCCAGCAGCTCAAGCTCTGGGGCCAACGTCCTGACTTTC | TRBJ2-6 | few | TRBV3-1 | -
CASSPTANTGELFF | TGTGCCAGCAGCCCCACGGCGAACACCGGGGAGCTGTTTTTT | TRBJ2-2 | many | TRBV6-5 | -
CASSSPGLVGFQGSTDTQYF | TGTGCCAGCAGCTCCCCCGGACTAGTTGGATTCCAGGGCAGCACAGATACGCAGTATTTT | TRBJ2-3 | few | TRBV11-2 | TRBD2
CASSGGTDQPQHF | TGTGCCAGTTCGGGGGGTACGGATCAGCCCCAGCATTTT | TRBJ1-5 | - | TRBV18 | -
CASSFREAPYEQYF | TGTGCCAGCAGTTTTCGGGAGGCACCCTACGAGCAGTACTTC | TRBJ2-7 | - | TRBV6-5 | TRBD2
CASSPNTWGTDTQYF | TGTGCCAGCAGCCCCAATACTTGGGGAACAGATACGCAGTATTTT | TRBJ2-3 | few | TRBV5-6 | -